Below are 16 T cell receptor beta chains sequenced from a single sample in a study of T cell changes during pregnancy in multiple sclerosis (dated by TCRdb to about 2019). The method was the immunoSEQ multiplex PCR assay. TCRdb mirrors the immuneACCESS table, restricted to in-frame sequences. Some clones are absent from its copies; in checked studies, under half trace to an unresolved V gene, and the reason for the others is unknown. Present in this sample are 55,000 to 75,000 clones, roughly 91% of which were seen just once. The top ten clones comprise 1% to 1.5% of the sample. The material was peripheral blood, obtained after pregnancy. All receptors derive from a female donor in good health, enrolled as a control in a pregnancy study.

The CDR3 bases are TGTGCCTGCCCCCGGACAGAAACCTATGGCTACACCTTC. This gives the protein CACPRTETYGYTF. The chain is built from TRBV30 and TRBJ1-2; TRBD1 might be the D (6 bases). CDR1 and CDR2 (germline): GTSNPN, SVGIG (reference sequence). Deletions cut 6 bases from V and 4 bases from J, with 15 bases between. This CDR3 has 13 amino acids.

The rearrangement links TRBV5-1 to TRBJ2-7; perhaps TRBD2 as D (5 bases). The CDR3 spans 16 residues. Per the germline V gene, CDR1 is SGHRS and CDR2 is YFSETQ. The V and J ends lost 0 bases and 6 bases respectively, with 19 bases between them. The CDR3 protein is CASSLVSTSLGREQYF. In DNA form, the CDR3 reads TGCGCCAGCAGCTTGGTCTCAACTAGTCTTGGACGCGAGCAGTACTTC.

This clone was counted once. The same CDR3 also results from other DNA sequences found in this sample. The chain carries TRBV30 and TRBJ1-2, with TRBD1 as a possible D gene (6 bases). Trimming removed 0 bases at V and 6 bases at J, with 8 bases between. The CDR3 loop spans 12 amino acids. Germline V gene lookup returns CDR1 GTSNPN and CDR2 SVGIG (reference sequence). The CDR3 DNA reads TGTGCCTGGAGTGTAGGGGGAGATGGCTACACCTTC. Protein product: CAWSVGGDGYTF.

V usage is TRBV19 and J usage is TRBJ1-1; D gene unclear. Deletions cut 5 bases from V and 1 base from J, with 11 bases between. CDR1 is LNHDA, CDR2 SQIVND, per germline (reference sequence). The CDR3 runs 14 residues. CDR3 DNA: TGTGCCAGTAGTGGGAGGGATGCGAACACTGAAGCTTTCTTT. This codes for CASSGRDANTEAFF.

This rearrangement joins TRBV29-1 to TRBJ2-3; D is unresolved. Trimming took off 0 bases at V and 8 bases at J, with 6 bases between the two ends. Germline V lookup: CDR1 SQVTM, CDR2 ANQGSEA. The CDR3 extends over 11 amino acids. The CDR3 DNA reads TGCAGCGTTGAAGAGTCGGGTACGCAGTATTTT. Residues: CSVEESGTQYF.

The V call is TRBV27, the J call TRBJ1-5; perhaps TRBD1 as D (5 bases). Germline V CDR1 and CDR2: MNHEY, SMNVEV (reference sequence). The V end was cut by 8 bases, the J end by 6 bases, with 11 bases between. There are 12 residues in the CDR3. For the CDR3, the DNA is TGTGCCAGCGGGTGGGGGGGTCAGCCCCAGCATTTT. It translates to CASGWGGQPQHF.

V usage is TRBV30 and J usage is TRBJ1-1, with a tentative D call TRBD1 (6 bases). The germline CDR1 and CDR2 sequences are GTSNPN and SVGIG (reference sequence). Trimming removed 7 bases from V and 8 bases from J, with 17 bases in between. The CDR3 length is 12 residues. CDR3 in DNA: TGTGCCTCGCCCGGCGGGAGGGGGGAAGCTTTCTTT. Protein: CASPGGRGEAFF.

The V and J genes are TRBV20-1 and TRBJ2-5, with 7 nucleotides matching TRBD2. The V gene end was trimmed by 7 bases and the J gene end by 5 bases; junction bases not matched to a gene: 4. The CDR3 is 11 residues long. Germline assignment: CDR1 DFQATT and CDR2 SNEGSKA (reference sequence). CDR3 region: CSGTSAETQYF. CDR3 nucleotide sequence: TGCAGTGGTACTAGCGCGGAGACCCAGTACTTC.

This clone was detected only once. This chain uses TRBV5-1 with TRBJ2-7; 7 nucleotides line up with TRBD1. The trim removed 2 bases at V and 6 bases at J, leaving 2 bases unmatched. The CDR3 sequence is 12 residues long. CDR1 is SGHRS, CDR2 YFSETQ, per germline. Here the CDR3 reads CASSLTGVEQYF. The CDR3 DNA follows: TGCGCCAGCAGCTTAACAGGGGTCGAGCAGTACTTC.

This chain joins TRBV7-9 and TRBJ1-1; TRBD1 matches 7 bases. Unmatched junction bases numbered 11, after V lost 6 bases and J lost 4 bases. This CDR3 region has 15 residues. Germline loops: CDR1 SEHNR, CDR2 FQNEAQ (reference sequence). The CDR3 DNA sequence: TGTGCCAGCAGGCCCAAGGACAGGTTAGGCACTGAAGCTTTCTTT. Protein sequence: CASRPKDRLGTEAFF.

This chain uses TRBV19 with TRBJ2-2, with 7 bases that match TRBD2. The germline V gene encodes CDR1 LNHDA and CDR2 SQIVND (reference sequence). V lost 6 bases, J lost 3 bases, and 13 bases stayed unmatched. The CDR3 is 17 amino acids. Here the CDR3 reads CASSGDYELLDTGELFF. CDR3 bases: TGTGCCAGTAGCGGGGACTACGAGCTTCTCGACACCGGGGAGCTGTTTTTT.

The chain is built from TRBV15 and TRBJ1-3, with a weak D call TRBD1 (6 bases). Looked up from germline, CDR1 is LNHNV and CDR2 is YYDKDF (reference sequence). V lost 1 base, J lost 4 bases, and 11 bases lay in between. The length of the CDR3 is 15 residues. In DNA form, the CDR3 reads TGTGCCACCAGCAGAGTCAGGGGATCGGGAAACACCATATATTTT. Translating gives CATSRVRGSGNTIYF.

The chain joins TRBV11-1 to TRBJ1-1; no reliable D call. The CDR3 contains 13 residues. Germline-derived CDR1 and CDR2 are SGHAT and FQDESV (reference sequence). V lost 4 bases to trimming and J lost 10 bases, with 16 bases between them. This CDR3 reads CASSSRVDRGAFF. The CDR3 DNA follows: TGTGCCAGCAGCTCCCGGGTAGATCGGGGAGCTTTCTTT.

The chain couples TRBV4-3 to TRBJ1-5; 7 bases map to TRBD1. CDR1 LGHNA and CDR2 YSLEER come from the germline V gene. J gave up 0 bases and V 3 bases, and 2 bases lay outside the gene matches. CDR3 size: 15 residues. The CDR3 DNA sequence: TGCGCCAGCAGCCAGGGGACAGATAGCAATCAGCCCCAGCATTTT. Its translation: CASSQGTDSNQPQHF.

Only one count was recorded for this clone. The rearrangement uses TRBV19 and TRBJ1-1, with D perhaps matching TRBD1 (6 bases). The CDR3 is made up of 15 amino acids. Trimming removed 8 bases at V and 0 bases at J, with 16 bases between. CDR1 and CDR2 from the germline V gene are LNHDA and SQIVND (reference sequence). This CDR3 reads CASSPGQTMNTEAFF. The CDR3, as DNA: TGTGCCAGTTCTCCGGGACAAACCATGAACACTGAAGCTTTCTTT.

V usage is TRBV5-6 and J usage is TRBJ1-4; possibly TRBD1 for D (5 bases). Germline loops: CDR1 SGHDT, CDR2 YYEEEE. Between the trimmed V and J ends, which lost 4 bases and 4 bases, there was a span of 14 bases. CDR3 length: 15 residues. The CDR3 sequence: CASSHWDGSNEKLFF. CDR3 bases: TGTGCCAGCAGCCATTGGGACGGGAGTAATGAAAAACTGTTTTTT.